This is a list of T cell receptor beta chains from one sample in a study of T cells in Graves' hyperthyroidism and ophthalmopathy. TCRdb independently ran MiXCR on the multiplex PCR reads; one entry per CDR3 protein. The repertoire holds about 530,000 distinct CDR3 sequences, with roughly 18% as singletons. The sample was blood. The source is a woman aged 18 to 35 with Graves' ophthalmopathy. Each CDR3 is given with its conserved first and last residue. A D gene is named only where the DNA matches it firmly. A clone size is listed for some rows: how often the clone was seen (once, few, many), or a class if it is expanded.

CDR3 protein	CDR3 DNA	J gene	D gene	V gene	clone size
CASSYEGTGGVGYTF	TGTGCCAGCAGCTATGAGGGGACAGGGGGCGTTGGCTACACCTTC	TRBJ1-2	TRBD1	TRBV7-2	many
CASSPYSRGRTDTQYF	TGTGCCAGCAGTCCGTATTCCAGGGGGAGAACAGATACGCAGTATTTT	TRBJ2-3	TRBD1	TRBV28	many
CAISERAGEGDTGELFF	TGTGCCATCAGTGAGCGAGCGGGAGAGGGTGACACCGGGGAGCTGTTTTTT	TRBJ2-2	TRBD2	TRBV10-3	many
CATSKTSGGPDTQYF	TGTGCCACCAGCAAAACTAGCGGGGGCCCAGATACGCAGTATTTT	TRBJ2-3	TRBD2	TRBV15	few
CASSLLAGGVTYNEQFF	TGTGCCAGCAGCCTCCTAGCGGGAGGAGTAACCTACAATGAGCAGTTCTTC	TRBJ2-1	TRBD2	TRBV7-6	.
CASSPAGTSTNTGELFF	TGTGCCAGCTCACCCGCCGGGACATCTACGAACACCGGGGAGCTGTTTTTT	TRBJ2-2	.	TRBV18	few
CASSYSGGAKTEAFF	TGTGCCAGCAGTTATTCAGGGGGCGCTAAAACTGAAGCTTTCTTT	TRBJ1-1	TRBD1	TRBV27	many
CASSLGLAGTFGDEQFF	TGTGCCAGCAGCCTTGGACTAGCGGGAACCTTTGGGGATGAGCAGTTCTTC	TRBJ2-1	TRBD2	TRBV7-2	many
CSARDLGQGHYEQYF	TGCAGTGCTAGAGATTTGGGACAGGGACATTACGAGCAGTACTTC	TRBJ2-7	TRBD1	TRBV20-1	.
CASSVGSSLDTQYF	TGTGCCAGCAGCGTAGGGTCTAGCTTGGATACGCAGTATTTT	TRBJ2-3	.	TRBV9	many
CASSWRDQSYEQYF	TGTGCCAGTAGTTGGAGGGACCAATCCTACGAGCAGTACTTC	TRBJ2-7	.	TRBV19	few
CASSRSGSGAEERLFF	TGCGCCAGCAGCCGATCCGGGTCAGGGGCGGAGGAAAGACTGTTTTTT	TRBJ1-4	.	TRBV5-1	.
CASGDRSNQPQHF	TGTGCCAGCGGGGACAGAAGCAATCAGCCCCAGCATTTT	TRBJ1-5	TRBD1	TRBV6-1	many
CASSLVFGGEDTQYF	TGCGCCAGCAGCTTGGTGTTCGGCGGGGAAGATACGCAGTATTTT	TRBJ2-3	.	TRBV5-1	many
CAWDRLGGGAIGELFF	TGTGCCTGGGACCGGCTGGGCGGGGGGGCCATCGGGGAGCTGTTTTTT	TRBJ2-2	TRBD2	TRBV30	many
CASSLAGSNTEAFF	TGTGCCAGCAGCTTAGCTGGGAGTAACACTGAAGCTTTCTTT	TRBJ1-1	.	TRBV7-6	many
CASSPDRATDTQYF	TGTGCCAGCAGTCCCGACAGGGCGACAGATACGCAGTATTTT	TRBJ2-3	TRBD1	TRBV7-9	few
CASSLELFADTQYF	TGTGCCAGCAGCTTAGAACTCTTCGCAGATACGCAGTATTTT	TRBJ2-3	.	TRBV7-2	few
CASRGTSGYEQYF	TGTGCCAGCAGGGGGACTAGCGGCTACGAGCAGTACTTC	TRBJ2-7	TRBD2	TRBV12-3/TRBV12-4	.
CASSPPRGEMKTEAFF	TGCGCCAGCAGCCCTCCCAGGGGTGAAATGAAGACTGAAGCTTTCTTT	TRBJ1-1	.	TRBV5-1	many
CALKGTGMNTEAFF	TGTGCCCTCAAGGGGACAGGGATGAACACTGAAGCTTTCTTT	TRBJ1-1	TRBD1	TRBV2	many
CASSQLSGSSYNEQYF	TGTGCCAGCAGCCAACTTAGCGGGAGCTCCTACAATGAGCAGTACTTC	TRBJ2-7	TRBD2	TRBV4-2	few
CSADQGEAEAFF	TGCAGTGCTGACCAGGGGGAGGCGGAGGCTTTCTTT	TRBJ1-1	TRBD1	TRBV20-1	many
CAGSQGQVYEQYF	TGTGCCGGCAGTCAAGGACAGGTCTACGAGCAGTACTTC	TRBJ2-7	TRBD1	TRBV6-2/TRBV6-3	.
CASSLGTSGPDTQYF	TGTGCCAGCAGCTTGGGGACTAGCGGACCAGATACGCAGTATTTT	TRBJ2-3	TRBD2	TRBV7-3	many
CASSLSPETYSNQPQHF	TGTGCCAGCAGTTTATCCCCCGAAACGTATAGCAATCAGCCCCAGCATTTT	TRBJ1-5	.	TRBV12-3/TRBV12-4	few
CASSGQGVWEKLFF	TGTGCCAGCAGCGGACAGGGGGTATGGGAAAAACTGTTTTTT	TRBJ1-4	TRBD1	TRBV28	.
CATSQGNNEQFF	TGTGCCACGAGTCAGGGAAACAATGAGCAGTTCTTC	TRBJ2-1	.	TRBV10-3	.
CASSLETRPSQPQHF	TGTGCCAGCTCACTTGAGACCCGTCCCAGTCAGCCCCAGCATTTT	TRBJ1-5	.	TRBV18	many
CSAPLGGEVHNEQFF	TGCAGTGCCCCCTTGGGGGGGGAAGTCCACAATGAGCAGTTCTTC	TRBJ2-1	TRBD2	TRBV20-1	many
CSVQEGRDEQYF	TGCAGCGTTCAAGAGGGCCGCGACGAGCAGTACTTC	TRBJ2-7	.	TRBV29-1	.
CASSESGGVFSGANVLTF	TGTGCCAGCAGTGAGAGCGGGGGGGTATTCTCTGGGGCCAACGTCCTGACTTTC	TRBJ2-6	TRBD2	TRBV6-1	.
CATSQGLNQPQHF	TGTGCCACCAGCCAGGGGCTCAATCAGCCCCAGCATTTT	TRBJ1-5	.	TRBV24-1	.
CASGNPRVGDTQYF	TGTGCCAGCGGCAACCCCAGGGTGGGAGATACGCAGTATTTT	TRBJ2-3	.	TRBV28	many
CASSERDREHQPQHF	TGTGCCAGCAGCGAACGTGACAGGGAACATCAGCCCCAGCATTTT	TRBJ1-5	TRBD1	TRBV7-8	many
CATSRGEDTEAFF	TGTGCCACCAGCAGGGGTGAGGACACTGAAGCTTTCTTT	TRBJ1-1	.	TRBV15	many
CASSLGLADYNEQFF	TGCGCCAGCAGCTTGGGACTAGCGGATTACAATGAGCAGTTCTTC	TRBJ2-1	TRBD2	TRBV5-1	many
CASTLGATGGYEQYF	TGTGCCAGCACCCTAGGGGCGACAGGGGGCTACGAGCAGTACTTC	TRBJ2-7	TRBD1	TRBV28	.
CASSPEMGQGGGYTF	TGTGCCAGCTCACCAGAGATGGGACAGGGAGGTGGCTACACCTTC	TRBJ1-2	TRBD1	TRBV18	.
CASSEGQRGTEAFF	TGTGCCAGCAGCGAGGGACAAAGGGGCACTGAAGCTTTCTTT	TRBJ1-1	.	TRBV13	few
CASSAHPSHNEQFF	TGTGCCAGCAGTGCCCACCCCAGCCACAATGAGCAGTTCTTC	TRBJ2-1	.	TRBV6-1	many
CAWRPGAASYEQYF	TGTGCCTGGAGGCCAGGGGCTGCCTCCTACGAGCAGTACTTC	TRBJ2-7	.	TRBV30	.
CAGSDQDGTNEKLFF	TGTGCCGGCAGTGACCAGGACGGGACCAATGAAAAACTGTTTTTT	TRBJ1-4	.	TRBV6-1	.
CASAQSGTLMNTEAFF	TGCGCCAGCGCACAGTCCGGGACACTTATGAACACTGAAGCTTTCTTT	TRBJ1-1	.	TRBV4-1	.
CASSLSGRTPDTQYF	TGTGCCAGCAGCTTAAGCGGGCGAACCCCGGATACGCAGTATTTT	TRBJ2-3	.	TRBV7-2	many
CASSSLGQGTNEQFF	TGTGCCAGCAGTTCCCTCGGGCAGGGGACGAATGAGCAGTTCTTC	TRBJ2-1	.	TRBV12-3/TRBV12-4	.